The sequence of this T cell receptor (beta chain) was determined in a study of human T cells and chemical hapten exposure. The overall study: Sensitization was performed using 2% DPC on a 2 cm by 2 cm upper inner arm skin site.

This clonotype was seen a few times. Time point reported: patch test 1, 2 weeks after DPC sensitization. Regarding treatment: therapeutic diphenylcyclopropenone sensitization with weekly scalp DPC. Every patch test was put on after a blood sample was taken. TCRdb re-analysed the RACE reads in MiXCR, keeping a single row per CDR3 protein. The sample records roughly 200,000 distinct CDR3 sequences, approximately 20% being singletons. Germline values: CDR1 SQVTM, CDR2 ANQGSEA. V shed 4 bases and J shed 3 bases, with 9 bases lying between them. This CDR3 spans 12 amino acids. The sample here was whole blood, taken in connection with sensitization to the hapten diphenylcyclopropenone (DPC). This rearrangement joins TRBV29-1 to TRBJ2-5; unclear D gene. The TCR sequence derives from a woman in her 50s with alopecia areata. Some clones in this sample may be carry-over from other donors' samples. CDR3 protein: CSVAYSEETQYF. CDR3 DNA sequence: TGCAGCGTTGCCTATTCAGAAGAGACCCAGTACTTC.